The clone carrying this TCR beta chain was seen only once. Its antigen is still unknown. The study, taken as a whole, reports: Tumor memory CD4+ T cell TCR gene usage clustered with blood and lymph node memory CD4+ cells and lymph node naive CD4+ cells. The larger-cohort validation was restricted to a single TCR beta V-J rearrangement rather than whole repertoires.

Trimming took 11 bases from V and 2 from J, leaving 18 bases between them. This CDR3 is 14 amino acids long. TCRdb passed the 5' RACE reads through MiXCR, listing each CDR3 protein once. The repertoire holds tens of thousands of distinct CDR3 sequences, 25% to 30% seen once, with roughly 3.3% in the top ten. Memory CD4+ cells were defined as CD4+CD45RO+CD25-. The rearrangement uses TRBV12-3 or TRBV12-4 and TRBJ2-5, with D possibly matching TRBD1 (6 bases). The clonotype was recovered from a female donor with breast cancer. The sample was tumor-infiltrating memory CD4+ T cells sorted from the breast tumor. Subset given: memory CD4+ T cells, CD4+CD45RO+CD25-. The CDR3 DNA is TGTGCCTGCTCTAAGGACAGACTTCAAGAGACCCAGTACTTC. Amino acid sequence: CACSKDRLQETQYF.